This entry lists 23 T cell receptor beta chains sequenced from one sample in a study of spatial heterogeneity in lung cancer. The sample's time point: sample taken at primary tumor resection. TCRdb reanalysed the 5' RACE reads using MiXCR and keeps one entry per CDR3 protein. This table holds 7,000 or so distinct CDR3 sequences, roughly 2.9% found once. The study's findings and limits: Expanded intratumoral alpha and beta TCR counts tracked tumor mutation counts.

No antigen has been identified for these receptors. Here the sequenced sample was lung tumor tissue, taken at surgery. These TCRs come from a male donor with early-stage non-small cell lung cancer.

This clonotype was seen repeatedly, ten times or more. The CDR3 region has the DNA TGTGCCAGCAGTTCTGCGCTCACTAGCGGGATCGAGGAGACCCAGTACTTC. Protein product: CASSSALTSGIEETQYF. The chain links TRBV12-3 or TRBV12-4 to TRBJ2-5, with 10 bases fitting TRBD2. The CDR3 extends over 17 amino acids. V shed 4 bases and J 5 bases; nucleotides not matched to a gene: 13.

V gene TRBV11-2 combines with J gene TRBJ2-1; 8 nucleotides line up with TRBD2. CDR1 SGHAT and CDR2 FQNNGV come from the germline V gene. The V and J ends lost 8 bases and 2 bases, in that order; junction bases with no gene match: 8. CDR3 length: 15 amino acids. CDR3 loop: CASRGGAGAYNEQFF. CDR3 nucleotides: TGTGCCAGCCGCGGAGGAGCGGGGGCCTACAATGAGCAGTTCTTC.

This clonotype occurred a few times. A much larger clone differs by one base, so this may be a read error. The J gene is TRBJ2-5, the V gene TRBV29-1; 7 bases match TRBD2. This CDR3 spans 15 amino acids. With 3 bases clipped from V and 3 bases from J, the junction kept 10 bases outside the gene matches. Germline V gives CDR1 SQVTM, CDR2 ANQGSEA. The CDR3 reads CSVDAPGGLEETQYF. The DNA of the CDR3 is TGCAGCGTTGATGCCCCGGGGGGTCTGGAAGAGACCCAGTACTTC.

This clonotype was detected many times. This chain connects TRBV7-6 to TRBJ1-5; D is ambiguous. V lost 4 bases and J 2 bases, leaving 12 bases between the germline ends. The CDR3 consists of 15 residues. CDR1 is SGHVS, CDR2 FNYEAQ, per germline. In nucleotides, the CDR3 is TGTGCCAGCAGCTCGCAACCCTCGGGCAATCAGCCCCAGCATTTT. This gives the protein CASSSQPSGNQPQHF.

This clonotype was seen at least ten times. The CDR3 spells CASSRTSGSGTGELFF. The CDR3 DNA follows: TGTGCCAGCAGTCGGACTAGCGGGAGTGGCACCGGGGAGCTGTTTTTT. This rearrangement joins TRBV6-2 or TRBV6-3 to TRBJ2-2; 13 nucleotides line up with TRBD2. In germline, CDR1 is MNHEY, CDR2 SVGEGT. V was clipped by 5 bases and J by 4 bases; unmatched bases: 4. The CDR3 contains 16 residues.

This clonotype counts as medium-sized. V usage is TRBV4-1 and J usage is TRBJ1-2; TRBD1 agrees at 7 bases. This CDR3 has 14 amino acids. Germline CDR1 is MGHRA and CDR2 is YSYEKL. Unmatched junction bases numbered 4, after V lost 3 bases and J lost 3 bases. The DNA of the CDR3 is TGCGCCAGCAGCCAGGAAGACAGGGACTATGGCTACACCTTC. Residues: CASSQEDRDYGYTF.

Within the sample, this clonotype is medium-sized. The V and J genes are TRBV19 and TRBJ1-2, with 7 positions matching TRBD1. Germline V gives CDR1 LNHDA, CDR2 SQIVND (reference sequence). V shed 5 bases and J 6 bases; nucleotides not matched to a gene: 3. There are 12 residues in the CDR3. The CDR3 is CASSVQGNGYTF. Here the CDR3 DNA reads TGTGCCAGTAGTGTACAGGGGAATGGCTACACCTTC.

At least ten counts were recorded for this clonotype. CDR3 DNA sequence: TGTGCCAGCAGCTTAGAAGTCCGAGACAATGAGCAGTTCTTC. Amino acid sequence: CASSLEVRDNEQFF. The V gene is TRBV11-1, the J gene TRBJ2-1; no reliable D call. Per the germline V gene, CDR1 is SGHAT and CDR2 is FQDESV (reference sequence). The CDR3 is made up of 14 amino acids. Trimming cost V 1 base and J 5 bases, with 9 bases left between them.

This chain connects TRBV20-1 to TRBJ1-1; D ambiguous. The CDR3 has 13 residues. With 3 bases removed from V and 7 bases from J, the gap between germline ends came to 15 bases. The germline gives CDR1 DFQATT, CDR2 SNEGSKA (reference sequence). CDR3 region: CSASVLSEGEAFF. The CDR3 DNA follows: TGCAGTGCTAGCGTCCTTTCCGAGGGTGAAGCTTTCTTT.

This clonotype was counted many times. This may come from a read error, since a much larger clone is one base off. This sequence joins TRBV12-3 or TRBV12-4 and TRBJ1-2; no reliable D call. The CDR3 extends over 13 amino acids. As DNA, the CDR3 is TGTGCCAGCAGTTTATCTTATAACTATGGCTACAACTTC. Translated: CASSLSYNYGYNF.

This clonotype ranks as medium-sized. The chain carries TRBV24-1 and TRBJ1-5, with a possible D match to TRBD1 (5 bases). CDR1 and CDR2 from the germline V gene are KGHDR and SFDVKD. Deletions cut 9 bases from V and 0 bases from J, with 8 bases between. This CDR3 comprises 13 residues. The CDR3 bases are TGTGCCACCGGGGCAGATAGCAATCAGCCCCAGCATTTT. This sequence encodes CATGADSNQPQHF.

This clonotype is deemed medium-sized (0.01 to 0.1%). The rearrangement links TRBV5-1 to TRBJ2-2; 12 nucleotides align to TRBD2. Germline V gene data show CDR1 as SGHRS and CDR2 as YFSETQ. The CDR3 loop spans 18 amino acids. J gave up 3 bases and V 6 bases, and 12 bases lay outside the gene matches. DNA for the CDR3: TGCGCCAGCACCCCTCCGACTAGCGGGAGCCTGGACACCGGGGAGCTGTTTTTT. Translated: CASTPPTSGSLDTGELFF.

This clonotype occurred a few times. The chain carries TRBV29-1 and TRBJ1-1, with TRBD1 identical over 7 bases. V dropped 4 bases and J dropped 1; count of bases not matched to a gene: 6. CDR3 size: 14 residues. The germline CDR1 and CDR2 sequences are SQVTM and ANQGSEA. CDR3 sequence (DNA): TGCAGCGTTGGGAGGGGGCGGCCGAACACTGAAGCTTTCTTT. It is translated as CSVGRGRPNTEAFF.

This clonotype was recorded at least ten times. The V call is TRBV5-8, the J call TRBJ1-1, with D uncertain. V dropped 1 base and J dropped 4 bases, with 5 bases sitting between them. The germline gives CDR1 SGHTS, CDR2 YDEGEE. The CDR3 extends over 12 amino acids. CDR3 in DNA: TGTGCCAGCAGCTTGTGGATCACTGAAGCTTTCTTT. Its translation is CASSLWITEAFF.

This clonotype has a count of ten or more. This sequence joins TRBV6-1 and TRBJ2-3, with D possibly matching TRBD2 (6 bases). V lost 5 bases to trimming and J lost 0 bases, with 15 bases between them. This CDR3 comprises 16 residues. Germline-derived CDR1 and CDR2 are MNHNS and SASEGT. The CDR3 sequence: CASSSPSGLSTDTQYF. In DNA form, the CDR3 reads TGTGCCAGCAGTTCCCCCAGCGGGCTTAGCACAGATACGCAGTATTTT.

Many counts were recorded for this clonotype. This CDR3 reads CASSQVSGLWGTDTQYF. CDR3 coding DNA: TGTGCCAGCAGCCAAGTCTCCGGCCTTTGGGGTACAGATACGCAGTATTTT. The rearrangement uses TRBV3-1 and TRBJ2-3; the D is unclear. The CDR3 totals 17 residues. Germline lookup yields CDR1 LGHDT and CDR2 YNNKEL (reference sequence). The V and J ends lost 1 base and 3 bases respectively, with 17 bases between them.

The chain combines TRBV7-3 with TRBJ2-1; D gene unclear. CDR3 length equals 13 residues. The germline gives CDR1 SGHTA, CDR2 FQGTGA. Between the trimmed V and J ends, which lost 5 bases and 2 bases, there was a span of 7 bases. In DNA, the CDR3 is TGTGCCAGCAGCAGGAGTCCCTACAATGAGCAGTTCTTC. Translation gives CASSRSPYNEQFF.

This clonotype was recorded many times. V gene TRBV20-1 combines with J gene TRBJ2-1, with D possibly being TRBD2 (5 bases). Per the germline V gene, CDR1 is DFQATT and CDR2 is SNEGSKA (reference sequence). The CDR3 length is 15 residues. V gave up 0 bases and J gave up 1 base, with 10 bases separating them. The CDR3 here is CSARDQAESYNEQFF. CDR3 DNA sequence: TGCAGTGCTAGAGATCAAGCGGAGTCCTACAATGAGCAGTTCTTC.

This clonotype appeared a few times. The chain uses TRBV15 and TRBJ2-7, with D maybe TRBD2 (6 bases). The germline gives CDR1 LNHNV, CDR2 YYDKDF (reference sequence). V was pared by 4 bases and J by 1 base, with 8 bases between. This CDR3 is 13 amino acids long. The CDR3 loop is CATSKDYSYEQYF. CDR3 bases: TGTGCCACCAGCAAGGACTATTCCTACGAGCAGTACTTC.

At least ten counts were recorded for this clonotype. The rearrangement links TRBV6-1 to TRBJ1-2, with D possibly TRBD1 on 6 matching bases. The CDR3 is made up of 14 amino acids. Trimming removed 5 bases from V and 0 bases from J, with 10 bases in between. Looked up from germline, CDR1 is MNHNS and CDR2 is SASEGT. CDR3 amino acids: CASSQDSANYGYTF. CDR3 DNA: TGTGCCAGCAGTCAGGACAGTGCTAACTATGGCTACACCTTC.

J is TRBJ1-1 and V is TRBV10-1; 11 bases match TRBD1. Germline assignment: CDR1 WNHNN and CDR2 SYGVQD (reference sequence). The CDR3 sequence is 15 residues long. The ends lost 4 bases at V and 6 bases at J; junction bases unmatched: 7. The CDR3 DNA sequence: TGCGCCAGCAGTGCGCCCGGACAGGGGGCCGCTGAAGCTTTCTTT. Amino acids: CASSAPGQGAAEAFF.

In the case of this clonotype: An end of the junction does not agree with germline; a read error may underlie this. The DNA for the CDR3 is TGTGCCAGCAGCGCCGGGACTAGCGGGAACCCTGAATACGAGAAGTACTTC. This gives the protein CASSAGTSGNPEYEKYF. This chain uses TRBV7-8 with TRBJ2-7; TRBD2 agrees at 13 bases. The germline V gene has CDR1 SGHVS and CDR2 FQNEAQ. The CDR3 runs 17 residues.

This clonotype was picked up many times. The chain is built from TRBV6-5 and TRBJ1-1, with D unresolved. This CDR3 contains 15 residues. V lost 2 bases, J lost 0 bases, and 10 bases lay in between. Germline V gene sequence: CDR1 MNHEY, CDR2 SVGAGI. In DNA, the CDR3 is TGTGCCAGCAGTTACCTCTCGAAGATGAACACTGAAGCTTTCTTT. Translated: CASSYLSKMNTEAFF.